Below are 19 T cell receptor beta chains sequenced from a single sample in a study of T cell repertoires in cytomegalovirus infection (dated by TCRdb to the late 2010s). TCRdb names Illumina HiSeq 1500 as the instrument used. TCRdb trimmed the raw reads at Q25, called clones with MiXCR and kept productive beta chains. Under each unique CDR3 protein, matching rows form one entry showing the most common genes and DNA. The sample contains 200,000 to 250,000 distinct CDR3 sequences, about 20% of them found a single time. The ten biggest clones cover 15% to 20% of the sample. Material: CD8+ T cells from PBMCs. All receptors derive from a human donor in good health (CMV status not recorded). Some clones in this sample may be carry-over from other donors' samples.

In regard to this clonotype: This clone may be a read error of a much larger clone one base away. The chain employs TRBV7-4 and TRBJ2-5; D gene unclear. Germline CDR1 reads SGHVT; CDR2 reads SQSDAQ. V dropped 5 bases and J dropped 7 bases, with 8 bases sitting between them. The CDR3 sequence is 11 residues long. The CDR3 sequence: CASSALATQYF. The CDR3 region has the DNA TGTGCCAGCAGCGCATTGGCGACCCAGTACTTC.

On this clonotype: A much larger clone sits a single nucleotide away, making a read error possible. This sequence joins TRBV11-2 and TRBJ1-1; perhaps TRBD1 as D (5 bases). V lost 5 bases and J 5 bases, leaving 15 bases between the germline ends. This CDR3 has 14 amino acids. From germline, CDR1 is SGHAT and CDR2 FQNNGV. CDR3 sequence (DNA): TGTGCCAGCAGCCTCCGGATTTGGGGGACTGAAGCTTTCTTT. Translated: CASSLRIWGTEAFF. The variable domain in full, with the rest retrieved from reference TRBV11-2 and TRBJ1-1, is EAGVAQSPRYKIIEKRQSVAFWCNPISGHATLYWYQQILGQGPKLLIQFQNNGVVDDSQLPKDRFSAERLKGVDSTLKIQPAKLEDSAVYLCASSLRIWGTEAFFGQGTRLTVV.

This clonotype has a count of ten or more. The chain joins TRBV6-6 to TRBJ2-7; a possible D gene is TRBD1 (6 bases). Trimming removed 0 bases at V and 3 bases at J, with 15 bases between. CDR3 length: 16 amino acids. Germline lookup yields CDR1 MNHNY and CDR2 SVGAGI (reference sequence). The CDR3 reads CASSYSKGDGNYEQYF. CDR3 bases: TGTGCCAGCAGTTACTCGAAGGGGGACGGCAACTACGAGCAGTACTTC.

This clonotype has a count of ten or more. V usage is TRBV28 and J usage is TRBJ2-3, with D unclear. The CDR3 sequence is 11 residues long. The V gene's germline CDR1 is MDHEN and CDR2 SYDVKM. V lost 5 bases, J lost 2 bases, and 2 bases lay in between. In nucleotides, the CDR3 is TGTGCCAGCAGTAACACAGATACGCAGTATTTT. It encodes CASSNTDTQYF.

This clonotype has just a few counts. V gene TRBV5-1 combines with J gene TRBJ1-6; D gene ambiguous. V dropped 4 bases and J dropped 10 bases, with 12 bases sitting between them. The CDR3 is 13 residues long. CDR1 and CDR2 (germline): SGHRS, YFSETQ. CDR3 nucleotide sequence: TGCGCCAGCAGCACGGACCGCGGGTCACCCCTCCACTTT. Residues: CASSTDRGSPLHF.

This clonotype appeared a few times. The DNA for the CDR3 is TGTGCCAGCAGTTTAGGCTCCGGAACCTACGAGCAGTACTTC. It codes for CASSLGSGTYEQYF. J is TRBJ2-7 and V is TRBV28; D remains unclear. The CDR3 runs 14 residues. V was shortened by 2 bases and J by 2 bases, with 10 bases between the two germline ends. Germline V gives CDR1 MDHEN, CDR2 SYDVKM.

The chain employs TRBV28 and TRBJ2-7; 9 positions match TRBD1. V trimming: 4 bases; J trimming: 4 bases; junction bases outside the gene matches: 8. This CDR3 has 15 residues. Germline V gene lookup returns CDR1 MDHEN and CDR2 SYDVKM. The CDR3 protein is CASSSIRQGVYEQYF. In nucleotides, the CDR3 is TGTGCCAGCAGTTCAATTAGACAGGGGGTGTACGAGCAGTACTTC.

The rearrangement joins TRBV20-1 to TRBJ2-1, with TRBD1 matching over 8 bases. V dropped 6 bases and J dropped 7; count of bases not matched to a gene: 11. This CDR3 region has 14 residues. Germline V lookup: CDR1 DFQATT, CDR2 SNEGSKA (reference sequence). The CDR3 sequence is CSASGQGIGNEQFF. The CDR3 DNA reads as TGCAGTGCCTCTGGACAGGGAATCGGTAATGAGCAGTTCTTC.

The chain combines TRBV2 with TRBJ2-7, with D perhaps TRBD1 or TRBD2 (5 bases each). Germline values: CDR1 SNHLY, CDR2 FYNNEI. The length of the CDR3 is 10 residues. Trimming removed 3 bases from V and 13 bases from J, with 10 bases in between. CDR3: CASSEGVNYF. The DNA for the CDR3 is TGTGCCAGCAGTGAGGGGGTAAATTACTTC.

V and J are TRBV7-9 and TRBJ1-2; D ambiguous. Trimming shortened V by 2 bases and J by 6 bases, and 16 bases separated the two germline ends. CDR1 and CDR2 (germline): SEHNR, FQNEAQ (reference sequence). The CDR3 loop spans 15 amino acids. The CDR3 nucleotides read TGTGCCAGCAGCTTACCGGGCGCCCAAACCGATGGCTACACCTTC. It yields the protein CASSLPGAQTDGYTF.

Here the CDR3 reads CSAISGGAGGLEQYF. The CDR3 coding sequence is TGCAGTGCTATTAGTGGGGGCGCGGGGGGGCTCGAGCAGTACTTC. The chain uses TRBV20-1 and TRBJ2-7; 9 bases align to TRBD2. This CDR3 has 15 residues. Germline CDR1 DFQATT, CDR2 SNEGSKA (reference sequence). Trimming at V came to 4 bases and at J to 6 bases, leaving 13 bases not matched to a gene.

V is TRBV9 and J is TRBJ1-1; 7 positions agree with TRBD1. V was pared by 6 bases and J by 3 bases, with 8 bases of the junction left unmatched. Germline lookup yields CDR1 SGDLS and CDR2 YYNGEE. There are 14 residues in the CDR3. Written as DNA, the CDR3 is TGTGCCAGCACCAGGTGGCAGGGGGACACTGAAGCTTTCTTT. It yields the protein CASTRWQGDTEAFF.

This clonotype has a handful of counts. The V call is TRBV11-2, the J call TRBJ2-5, with 13 bases matching TRBD2. Germline trimming cut 2 bases from V and 2 bases from J; bases unmatched to any gene: 17. Germline values: CDR1 SGHAT, CDR2 FQNNGV. CDR3 length equals 21 residues. Here the CDR3 DNA reads TGTGCCAGCAGCTTATGGCCGGGGACTAGCGGGGATAAACCCACGCAAGAGACCCAGTACTTC. Its translation: CASSLWPGTSGDKPTQETQYF.

The rearrangement uses TRBV19 and TRBJ1-1; a weak D match, TRBD1 (5 bases). This CDR3 region has 17 residues. CDR1 LNHDA and CDR2 SQIVND come from the germline V gene (reference sequence). V shed 3 bases and J shed 5 bases, with 22 bases lying between them. In DNA form, the CDR3 reads TGTGCCAGTAGTATCGGTAGCGGGGGACCCTTGGGGACTGAAGCTTTCTTT. Protein sequence: CASSIGSGGPLGTEAFF.

This clonotype was observed a few times. The chain uses TRBV12-3 or TRBV12-4 and TRBJ2-7, with D maybe TRBD2 (6 bases). The CDR3 is made up of 16 amino acids. V lost 0 bases, J lost 2 bases, and 14 bases lay in between. CDR3 nucleotide sequence: TGTGCCAGCAGTTTAGCGGGGGGAAGTGGAACCTACGAGCAGTACTTC. It translates to CASSLAGGSGTYEQYF.

This clonotype was picked up many times. The chain is built from TRBV6-2 or TRBV6-3 and TRBJ1-6; D is ambiguous. V lost 7 bases and J lost 8, with 9 bases in between. This CDR3 is built from 12 residues. Germline V gene lookup returns CDR1 MNHEY and CDR2 SVGEGT. The CDR3 loop reads CASTEDYSPLHF. CDR3 DNA: TGTGCCAGCACCGAGGACTATTCACCCCTCCACTTT.

At least ten counts were recorded for this clonotype. V is TRBV28 and J is TRBJ1-5; the match to TRBD1 covers 9 bases. Germline lookup yields CDR1 MDHEN and CDR2 SYDVKM. This CDR3 is built from 17 residues. V lost 2 bases to trimming and J lost 0 bases; unmatched junction nucleotides: 5. The CDR3: CASSLPGQGYSNQPQHF. CDR3 nucleotide sequence: TGTGCCAGCAGTTTACCGGGACAGGGATATAGCAATCAGCCCCAGCATTTT.

This clonotype has ten or more counts. The chain has TRBV20-1 and TRBJ2-1; 8 bases map to TRBD2. CDR1 is DFQATT, CDR2 SNEGSKA, per germline (reference sequence). V lost 4 bases, J lost 4 bases, and 6 bases stayed unmatched. The CDR3 is 14 amino acids. CDR3 sequence reads: CSANPTSVYNEQFF. For the CDR3, the DNA is TGCAGTGCTAACCCGACTAGCGTTTACAATGAGCAGTTCTTC.

This clonotype came up many times. The chain recombines TRBV7-9 with TRBJ2-7; 10 bases line up with TRBD1. V lost 10 bases and J lost 2; bases outside the gene matches: 8. This CDR3 is built from 14 residues. Per germline, CDR1 SEHNR and CDR2 FQNEAQ (reference sequence). As DNA, the CDR3 is TGTGCCACACGGGACAGGGGCACTCCCTACGAGCAGTACTTC. Translating it yields CATRDRGTPYEQYF.